The source of this T cell receptor (beta chain) is a study of CD8 T cell repertoires and HIV-1 epitope variants. The junction had 3 bases not matched to a gene; V was cut back by 6 bases and J by 3 bases. This CDR3 is 13 amino acids long. CDR1 is MDHEN, CDR2 SYDVKM, per germline. Clones were read by immunoSEQ multiplex PCR, and TCRdb kept only the in-frame ones, dropping some. The repertoire holds fewer than 6,000 clones, with approximately 60% as singletons. This clone was seen only once. As yet, its antigen is unknown. The clonotype was recovered from a male donor with HIV. Sequenced input: cultured CD8+ T cells derived from PBMCs. The chain carries TRBV28 and TRBJ2-7; 9 bases agree with TRBD2. CDR3 sequence reads: CASSETSGYEQYF. Written as DNA, the CDR3 is TGTGCCAGCAGCGAGACTAGCGGCTACGAGCAGTACTTC.